Listed below are T cell receptor beta chains from one sample, sequenced in a study of vaccination and CD4 T cells after COVID-19. Their recognized antigens are unknown. TCRdb passed the PCR reads through MiXCR, listing each CDR3 protein once. The table records about 23,000 distinct CDR3 sequences, 67% of them present only once. This specimen consisted of CD4+ T cells from blood, cultured in vitro, obtained after SARS-CoV-2 vaccination. Receptor source: a human donor who received a COVID-19 vaccine. CDR3s include the opening cysteine and the closing phenylalanine or tryptophan. A D gene is named only where the DNA matches it firmly. Size values are once, few and many counts, or a class for expanded clones, and some rows have none.

size: few; D: NA; J: TRBJ2-3; V: TRBV20-1; CDR3: CSARGSTDTQYF; DNA: TGCAGTGCTAGAGGGAGCACAGATACGCAGTATTTT
size: NA; D: NA; J: TRBJ2-3; V: TRBV11-3; CDR3: CASSLGGGQGTDTQYF; DNA: TGTGCCAGCAGCTTAGGGGGGGGACAGGGCACAGATACGCAGTATTTT
size: NA; D: TRBD1; J: TRBJ2-7; V: TRBV2; CDR3: CASSEDRAFGYEQYF; DNA: TGTGCCAGCAGCGAAGACAGGGCGTTTGGGTACGAGCAGTACTTC
size: few; D: NA; J: TRBJ1-2; V: TRBV5-1; CDR3: CASSPLTANTYGYTF; DNA: TGCGCCAGCAGCCCACTGACAGCGAATACCTATGGCTACACCTTC
size: few; D: NA; J: TRBJ1-1; V: TRBV7-2; CDR3: CASRVKGLQNTEAFF; DNA: TGTGCCAGCAGGGTGAAGGGATTACAGAACACTGAAGCTTTCTTT
size: NA; D: NA; J: TRBJ2-5; V: TRBV6-1; CDR3: CASSEDREETQYF; DNA: TGTGCCAGCAGTGAAGACAGGGAAGAGACCCAGTACTTC
size: few; D: NA; J: TRBJ1-5; V: TRBV30; CDR3: CAWSVGANQPQHF; DNA: TGTGCCTGGAGTGTAGGCGCCAATCAGCCCCAGCATTTT
size: NA; D: NA; J: TRBJ2-7; V: TRBV27; CDR3: CASSFRTGYEQYF; DNA: TGTGCCAGCAGTTTTCGAACAGGGTATGAGCAGTACTTC
size: few; D: NA; J: TRBJ2-1; V: TRBV20-1; CDR3: CSASIYGRGNEQFF; DNA: TGCAGTGCTAGTATTTACGGCAGGGGCAATGAGCAGTTCTTC
size: NA; D: TRBD2; J: TRBJ2-3; V: TRBV20-1; CDR3: CSATGTSGGAQDTQYF; DNA: TGCAGTGCGACCGGGACTAGCGGGGGGGCGCAAGATACGCAGTATTTT
size: NA; D: NA; J: TRBJ1-1; V: TRBV6-1; CDR3: CASSDYTAGQSGTEAFF; DNA: TGTGCCAGCAGTGACTATACAGCCGGACAGTCGGGCACTGAAGCTTTCTTT
size: NA; D: NA; J: TRBJ2-3; V: TRBV27; CDR3: CASSSPRGTDTQYF; DNA: TGTGCCAGCAGTTCACCGCGGGGCACAGATACGCAGTATTTT
size: NA; D: TRBD1; J: TRBJ2-5; V: TRBV20-1; CDR3: CSAAAIGQATQETQYF; DNA: TGCAGTGCTGCAGCCATTGGACAGGCGACCCAAGAGACCCAGTACTTC
size: once; D: NA; J: TRBJ2-5; V: TRBV2; CDR3: CASSGYPQETQYF; DNA: TGTGCCAGCAGTGGGTATCCGCAAGAGACCCAGTACTTC
size: NA; D: NA; J: TRBJ1-1; V: TRBV6-5; CDR3: CASSSGLTLDTEAFF; DNA: TGTGCCAGCAGTTCGGGTCTGACTCTGGACACTGAAGCTTTCTTT
size: NA; D: NA; J: TRBJ2-7; V: TRBV7-8; CDR3: CASSYSWEAPYEQYF; DNA: TGTGCCAGCAGTTACAGCTGGGAGGCCCCCTACGAGCAGTACTTC